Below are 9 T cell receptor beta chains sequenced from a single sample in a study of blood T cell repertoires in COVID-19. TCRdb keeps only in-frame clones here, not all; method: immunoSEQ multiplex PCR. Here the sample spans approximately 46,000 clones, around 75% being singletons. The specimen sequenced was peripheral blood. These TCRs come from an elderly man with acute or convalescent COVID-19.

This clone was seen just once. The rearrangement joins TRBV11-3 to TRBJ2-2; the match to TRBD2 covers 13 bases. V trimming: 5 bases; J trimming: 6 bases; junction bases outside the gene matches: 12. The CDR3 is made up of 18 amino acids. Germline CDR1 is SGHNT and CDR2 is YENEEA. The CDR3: CASSASGLAGYPPGELFF. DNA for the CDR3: TGTGCCAGCAGCGCCTCGGGACTAGCGGGATACCCCCCCGGGGAGCTGTTTTTT.

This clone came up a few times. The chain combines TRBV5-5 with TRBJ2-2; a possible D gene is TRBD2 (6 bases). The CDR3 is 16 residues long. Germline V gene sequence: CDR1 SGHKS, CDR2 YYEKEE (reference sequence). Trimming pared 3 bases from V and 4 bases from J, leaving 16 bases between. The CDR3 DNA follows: TGTGCCAGCAGCTCAAGGGCGGGAAGGGTCACCGGGGAGCTGTTTTTT. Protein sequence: CASSSRAGRVTGELFF.

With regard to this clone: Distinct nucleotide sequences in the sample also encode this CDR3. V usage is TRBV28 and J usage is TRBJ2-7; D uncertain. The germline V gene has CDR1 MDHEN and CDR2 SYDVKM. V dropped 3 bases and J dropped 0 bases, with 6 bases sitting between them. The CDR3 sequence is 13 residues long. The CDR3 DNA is TGTGCCAGCAGTTTCCAGAACTCCTACGAGCAGTACTTC. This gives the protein CASSFQNSYEQYF. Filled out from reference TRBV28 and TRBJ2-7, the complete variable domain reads DVKVTQSSRYLVKRTGEKVFLECVQDMDHENMFWYRQDPGLGLRLIYFSYDVKMKEKGDIPEGYSVSREKKERFSLILESASTNQTSMYLCASSFQNSYEQYFGPGTRLTVT.

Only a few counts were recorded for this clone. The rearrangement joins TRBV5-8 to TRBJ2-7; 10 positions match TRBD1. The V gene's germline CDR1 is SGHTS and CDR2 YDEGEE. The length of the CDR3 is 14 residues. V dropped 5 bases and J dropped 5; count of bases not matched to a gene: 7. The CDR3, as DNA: TGTGCCAGCAGACCTCGGACAGGGGGTCACGAGCAGTACTTC. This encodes CASRPRTGGHEQYF.

The chain's CDR3 is CATSESGTGVYEQYF. The CDR3 coding sequence is TGTGCCACCAGTGAGTCCGGGACAGGGGTCTACGAGCAGTACTTC. The chain carries TRBV24-1 and TRBJ2-7; TRBD1 aligns across 10 bases. The germline V gene has CDR1 KGHDR and CDR2 SFDVKD. V dropped 4 bases and J dropped 3; count of bases not matched to a gene: 5. The CDR3 covers 15 residues.

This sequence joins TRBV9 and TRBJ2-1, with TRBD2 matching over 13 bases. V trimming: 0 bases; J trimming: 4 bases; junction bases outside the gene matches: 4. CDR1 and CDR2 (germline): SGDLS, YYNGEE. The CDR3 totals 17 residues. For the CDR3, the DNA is TGTGCCAGCAGCGTAGATACTAGCGGGAGGGCTTACAATGAGCAGTTCTTC. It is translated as CASSVDTSGRAYNEQFF. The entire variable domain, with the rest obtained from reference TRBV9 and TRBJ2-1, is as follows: DSGVTQTPKHLITATGQRVTLRCSPRSGDLSVYWYQQSLDQGLQFLIQYYNGEERAKGNILERFSAQQFPDLHSELNLSSLELGDSALYFCASSVDTSGRAYNEQFFGPGTRLTVL.

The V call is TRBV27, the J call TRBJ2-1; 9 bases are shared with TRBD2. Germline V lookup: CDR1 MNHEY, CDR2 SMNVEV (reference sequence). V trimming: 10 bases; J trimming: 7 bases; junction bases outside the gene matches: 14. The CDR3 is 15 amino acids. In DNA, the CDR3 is TGTGCCACCCTCCCCGGAGGCGGGAGGGTAAATGAGCAGTTCTTC. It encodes CATLPGGGRVNEQFF.

CDR3 residues: CASSHLMGRPQGYGYTF. In DNA form, the CDR3 reads TGTGCCAGCAGCCACCTGATGGGCAGGCCACAGGGTTATGGCTACACCTTC. The chain recombines TRBV3-1 (or the pseudogene TRBV3-2) with TRBJ1-2, with a possible D match to TRBD1 (6 bases). The V gene lost 3 bases and the J gene lost 5 bases, with 22 bases spanning the gap. The CDR3 runs to 17 residues. Germline CDR1 LGHDT, CDR2 YNNKEL (reference sequence).

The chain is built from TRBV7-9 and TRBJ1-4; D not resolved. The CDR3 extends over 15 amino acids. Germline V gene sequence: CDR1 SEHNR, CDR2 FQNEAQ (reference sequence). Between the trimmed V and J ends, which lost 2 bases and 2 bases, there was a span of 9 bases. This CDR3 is CASSLSTNTNEKLFF. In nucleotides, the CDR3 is TGTGCCAGCAGCTTAAGTACAAACACTAATGAAAAACTGTTTTTT. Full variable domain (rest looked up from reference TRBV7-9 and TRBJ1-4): DTGVSQNPRHKITKRGQNVTFRCDPISEHNRLYWYRQTLGQGPEFLTYFQNEAQLEKSRLLSDRFSAERPKGSFSTLEIQRTEQGDSAMYLCASSLSTNTNEKLFFGSGTQLSVL.